The clone carrying this TCR beta chain appeared a few times. What it binds is not known. The data were obtained in a study of cytomegalovirus exposure and HLA in healthy donors. Study background: The approximately 120 million unique TCR beta sequences, from about 190 million T cells, were found by an earlier analysis. Study-wide results and limits: In a later analysis, a missense DCLRE1C variant was linked to TCR beta V- and J-gene trimming. Later analysis identified several of the most significant clusters that appeared linked to common viral pathogens. Across all donors, roughly uniform sequencing depth was an assumption of the presence/absence analyses.

PCR was performed using 60 Vbeta and 13 Jbeta primers. Generated by immunoSEQ multiplex PCR, the TCRdb table keeps only in-frame clones and is missing some. The table has 90,000 to 120,000 clones, 60% to 80% seen once. This CDR3 has 17 residues. Trimming removed 0 bases from V and 6 bases from J; junction bases left unmatched: 14. Germline CDR1 SGHRS, CDR2 YFSETQ. Sequencing was done on a sample of PBMCs. The genes are TRBV5-1 and TRBJ2-7, with 8 positions matching TRBD1. The clonotype originates from a man between 18 and 35 years old in good health and CMV-seronegative. CDR3 bases: TGCGCCAGCAGCTTGGGGGGACAGGTTGGTTTGGCAGGCGAGCAGTACTTC. Amino acid sequence: CASSLGGQVGLAGEQYF. The entire variable domain, with the rest obtained from reference TRBV5-1 and TRBJ2-7, is as follows: KAGVTQTPRYLIKTRGQQVTLSCSPISGHRSVSWYQQTPGQGLQFLFEYFSETQRNKGNFPGRFSGRQFSNSRSEMNVSTLELGDSALYLCASSLGGQVGLAGEQYFGPGTRLTVT.